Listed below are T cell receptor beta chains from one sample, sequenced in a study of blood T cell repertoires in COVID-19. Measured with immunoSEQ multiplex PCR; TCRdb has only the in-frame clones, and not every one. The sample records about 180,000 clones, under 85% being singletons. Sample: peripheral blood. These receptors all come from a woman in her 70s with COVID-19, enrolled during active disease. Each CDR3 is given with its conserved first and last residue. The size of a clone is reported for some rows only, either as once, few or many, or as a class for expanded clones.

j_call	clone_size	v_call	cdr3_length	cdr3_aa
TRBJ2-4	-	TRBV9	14	CASSVGSGSGIQYF
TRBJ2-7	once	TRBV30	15	CAWSKGQGATYEQYF
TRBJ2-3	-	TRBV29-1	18	CSVEVFGGRAGYTDTQYF
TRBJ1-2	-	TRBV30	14	CAWSIRDRVHGYTF
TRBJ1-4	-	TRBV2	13	CASKRTGDEKLFF
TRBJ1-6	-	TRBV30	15	CAWKGRRGENSPLHF
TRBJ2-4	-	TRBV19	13	CASTLRQGDIQYF
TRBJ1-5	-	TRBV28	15	CASRSPWTAGGTQHF
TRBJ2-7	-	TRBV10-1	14	CASSGLAGSYEQYF
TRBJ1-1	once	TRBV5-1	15	CASSLVPGAETEAFF
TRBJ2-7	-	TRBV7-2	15	CASSLWAGGAYEQYF
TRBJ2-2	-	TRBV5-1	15	CASSFSPQTSGELFF
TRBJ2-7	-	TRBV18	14	CASSIGGGTYEQYF
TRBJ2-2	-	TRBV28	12	CASGRLRGELFF
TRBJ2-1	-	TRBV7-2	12	CASSLVLNEQFF
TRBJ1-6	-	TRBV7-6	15	CASSLASSYNSPLHF
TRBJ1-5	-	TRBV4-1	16	CASSPTGASSNQPQHF
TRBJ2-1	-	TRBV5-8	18	CASSPTILTSVAYNEQFF
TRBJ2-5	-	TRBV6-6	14	CASSYYSGQETQYF
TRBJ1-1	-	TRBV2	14	CASSYLQGLSEAFF
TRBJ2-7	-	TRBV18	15	CASSPTGQGLYEQYF
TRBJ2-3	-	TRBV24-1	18	CATSQVGTSGISTDTQYF
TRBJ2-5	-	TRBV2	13	CASSPGQQETQYF
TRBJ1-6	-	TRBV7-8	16	CASSLSPDRAATPLHF
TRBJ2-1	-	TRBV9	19	CASSVGLAAQNPSYNEQFF